These 3 T cell receptor beta chains were all obtained from the same sample, sequenced in a study of blood T cell repertoires in COVID-19. Some clones are missing from TCRdb's copy, which holds only in-frame ones; the method was immunoSEQ multiplex PCR. This sample has about 210,000 clones; about nine tenths occur once, and the top ten carry less than 0.75%. The sample consisted of peripheral blood. The receptor source for this set is a man in his forties with acute or convalescent COVID-19.

The chain links TRBV19 to TRBJ2-7; D is perhaps TRBD1 (5 bases). The V end lost 10 bases, the J end lost 0 bases, and 13 bases lay between the germline ends. The CDR3 contains 13 residues. In germline, CDR1 is LNHDA, CDR2 SQIVND (reference sequence). CDR3 sequence: CATSQGSSYEQYF. Written as DNA, the CDR3 is TGTGCCACCAGCCAGGGCAGCTCCTACGAGCAGTACTTC. Using reference TRBV19 and TRBJ2-7 for the parts outside the CDR3, the full variable domain is DGGITQSPKYLFRKEGQNVTLSCEQNLNHDAMYWYRQDPGQGLRLIYYSQIVNDFQKGDIAEGYSVSREKKESFPLTVTSAQKNPTAFYLCATSQGSSYEQYFGPGTRLTVT.

Details on this clone: Different DNA sequences within this sample yield the same CDR3. CDR3 residues: CASSQGLAGTDTQYF. As DNA, the CDR3 is TGTGCCAGCAGCCAGGGACTAGCGGGCACAGATACGCAGTATTTT. The chain carries TRBV3-1 (or the pseudogene TRBV3-2) and TRBJ2-3; TRBD2 matches at 11 bases. CDR1 and CDR2 (germline): LGHDT, YNNKEL (reference sequence). The CDR3 is 15 amino acids. V shed 3 bases and J 1 base; nucleotides not matched to a gene: 0.

In its sample, this clone was seen once. The J gene is TRBJ1-2, the V gene TRBV19, with 7 positions matching TRBD1. Germline V lookup: CDR1 LNHDA, CDR2 SQIVND (reference sequence). Germline trimming cut 3 bases from V and 7 bases from J; bases unmatched to any gene: 8. CDR3 length equals 14 residues. CDR3 amino acids: CASSMPDRDGGYTF. For the CDR3, the DNA is TGTGCCAGTAGTATGCCCGACAGGGACGGTGGCTACACCTTC. The entire variable domain, with the rest obtained from reference TRBV19 and TRBJ1-2, is as follows: DGGITQSPKYLFRKEGQNVTLSCEQNLNHDAMYWYRQDPGQGLRLIYYSQIVNDFQKGDIAEGYSVSREKKESFPLTVTSAQKNPTAFYLCASSMPDRDGGYTFGSGTRLTVV.